This T cell receptor (beta chain) was sequenced during a study of blood T cell repertoires in COVID-19. This clone was counted only a few times. Original methodology: Amplification with reference gene primers provided the estimates of nucleated cell counts. TCRdb's table, derived via immunoSEQ multiplex PCR, lists solely in-frame clones and lacks some. V and J calls and clone size are copied from that table; D and trimming were computed from the DNA. This sample yields just over 80,000 clones, of which 65% to 90% are seen a single time; around 40% belongs to the top ten. CDR3 length: 12 residues. This receptor was obtained from a man at least 80 years old with acute or convalescent COVID-19. V usage is TRBV21-1 and J usage is TRBJ1-1; the DNA was not used to check the table's D call, TRBD1. TRBV21-1 is listed as a pseudogene. The sequencing input was peripheral blood. CDR3 loop: CASNKDRQRAFF. The CDR3 DNA reads TGTGCCAGCAATAAGGACAGACAGCGAGCTTTCTTT.